This T cell receptor beta chain was sequenced for a study of CXCR3-negative and CXCR3-positive naive CD8 T cells. About the study: The libraries yielded roughly 150 million TRB reads, about 1.5 +/- 0.3 million each. Regarding the study as a whole: Researchers reported similar TRBV-TRBJ usage in naive CXCR3-negative and CXCR3-positive cells, though memory differed. More hydrophobic TRB CDR3s were found in CXCR3-positive naive cells than in CXCR3-negative naive cells. Both naive subsets had comparably high diversity; memory CD8+ cells much lower.

Each CD8+ T cell subset was sorted in triplicate, a few hundred thousand cells each. The TRB cDNA libraries were prepared by 5' RACE with UMI labels. With the 5' RACE reads reprocessed, TCRdb shows one record per CDR3 protein and no DNA. This table lists about 84,000 distinct CDR3 sequences. On this clonotype: Its antigen is as yet unknown.

Sequencing was carried out using naive CXCR3+ CD8+ T cells from blood. Indicated subset: CD45RO-CCR7+CD27+CD95- naive CD8+ T cells expressing CXCR3 (TNR3+). This clonotype was obtained from a human donor in good health. Some clones in this sample may be carry-over from other donors' samples.

CDR3 amino acids: CSVEDLGWGSGNTIYF. The chain is built from TRBV29-1 and TRBJ1-3. The CDR3 has 16 residues. CDR1 and CDR2 from the germline V gene are SQVTM and ANQGSEA.